Listed below are T cell receptor beta chains from one sample, sequenced in a study of blood T cell repertoires in COVID-19. Method: immunoSEQ multiplex PCR; TCRdb's copy keeps in-frame clones and lacks some. Of about 170,000 clones listed, around four fifths were seen once; the top ten hold approximately 3%. The sequenced material came from peripheral blood. The source is a man aged 70 or older with acute or convalescent COVID-19. CDR3s include the opening cysteine and the closing phenylalanine or tryptophan. The D gene is left open where the match is weak. Clone size appears in some rows only: once, few, many, or a class for an expanded clone.

J gene | clone size | D gene | V gene | CDR3 DNA | CDR3 protein
TRBJ1-1 | NA | NA | TRBV10-2 | TGCGCCAGCAGTGAGTACAGGATGAACACTGAAGCTTTCTTT | CASSEYRMNTEAFF
TRBJ1-1 | NA | NA | TRBV27 | TGTGCCAGCAGTTTATTCAGGGCGACTGAAGCTTTCTTT | CASSLFRATEAFF
TRBJ2-7 | NA | NA | TRBV5-1 | TGCGCCAGCAGCCCCGAGGGCCTGGACGAGCAGTACTTC | CASSPEGLDEQYF
TRBJ1-4 | NA | TRBD1 | TRBV23-1 | TGCGCCAGCAGTCAATCGGCAGGGGGCGATGAAAAACTGTTTTTT | CASSQSAGGDEKLFF
TRBJ1-6 | once | NA | TRBV10-2 | TGCGCCAGCAGTGAGTCGGGTCTGGGCTCACCCCTCCACTTT | CASSESGLGSPLHF
TRBJ1-1 | NA | NA | TRBV7-2 | TGTGCCAGCAGCATCACAGGGTCGGGCACTGAAGCTTTCTTT | CASSITGSGTEAFF
TRBJ2-2 | NA | TRBD1 | TRBV19 | TGTGCCAGTAGTAATCCGACCGGGACAGGGAGGCCCGGGGAGCTGTTTTTT | CASSNPTGTGRPGELFF
TRBJ1-5 | NA | NA | TRBV2 | TGTGCCAGCAGTGAAAGGAGGGGGGGGAATCAGCCCCAGCATTTT | CASSERRGGNQPQHF
TRBJ2-3 | NA | TRBD2 | TRBV5-1 | TGCGCCAGCAGCTTGGCCGCGCGGGGGGTTTCAGATACGCAGTATTTT | CASSLAARGVSDTQYF
TRBJ2-7 | NA | TRBD2 | TRBV5-6 | TGTGCCAGCAGCTTGCGGACTAGCGGGGGCTACGAGCAGTACTTC | CASSLRTSGGYEQYF
TRBJ2-1 | NA | TRBD2 | TRBV19 | TGTGCCAGTAGTATAGGGACTAGCTACAATGAGCAGTTCTTC | CASSIGTSYNEQFF
TRBJ2-2 | NA | TRBD2 | TRBV7-7 | TGTGCTAGCAGCGTTTGGGAGGGCGACGGGGAGCTGTTTTTT | CASSVWEGDGELFF
TRBJ1-2 | NA | NA | TRBV6-2/TRBV6-3 | TGTGCCAGCAGTCAAGCCTCTAACTATGGCTACACCTTC | CASSQASNYGYTF
TRBJ2-2 | NA | TRBD2 | TRBV3-1/TRBV3-2 | TGTGCCAGCAGCCAACTGGCTAGCGGGACTGTGGGGACCGGGGAGCTGTTTTTT | CASSQLASGTVGTGELFF
TRBJ2-5 | NA | TRBD2 | TRBV6-1 | TGTGCCAGCAGTGAAAAATCTAGCGGTAGACAAGAGACCCAGTACTTC | CASSEKSSGRQETQYF
TRBJ2-3 | once | NA | TRBV12-5 | TGTGCTAGTGGTTTGGGAGTCGCTGGCGGTACAGATACGCAGTATTTT | CASGLGVAGGTDTQYF
TRBJ2-3 | NA | NA | TRBV27 | TGTGCCAGCAGGCCGAGGGGCACAGATACGCAGTATTTT | CASRPRGTDTQYF
TRBJ2-7 | NA | NA | TRBV18 | TGTGCCAGCTCACCCCGGGCGGGAAGCGGGCAGTACTTC | CASSPRAGSGQYF
TRBJ1-3 | NA | NA | TRBV7-8 | TGTGCCAGCAGCTTAGGGAGCTCTGGAAACACCATATATTTT | CASSLGSSGNTIYF
TRBJ1-5 | NA | TRBD1 | TRBV2 | TGTGCCAGCAGTGAATTCCGGGACAGGCTTAATAGCAATCAGCCCCAGCATTTT | CASSEFRDRLNSNQPQHF
TRBJ1-1 | NA | NA | TRBV6-5 | TGTGCCAGCAGTTACTCCGGGACACTTAACACTGAAGCTTTCTTT | CASSYSGTLNTEAFF
TRBJ1-5 | NA | NA | TRBV2 | TGTGCCAGCAGTGGGCCTTATAGCAATCAGCCCCAGCATTTT | CASSGPYSNQPQHF
TRBJ1-2 | NA | TRBD1 | TRBV6-5 | TGTGCCGGGAAGGACAGGGGGACGAATGGCTACACCTTC | CAGKDRGTNGYTF
TRBJ1-5 | NA | TRBD1 | TRBV19 | TGTGCCAGTGAACAGGGGCGTCAGAACCAGCCCCAGCATTTT | CASEQGRQNQPQHF
TRBJ1-1 | NA | NA | TRBV24-1 | TGTGCCACCTCACAGGGTCTCCCTGAAGCTTTCTTT | CATSQGLPEAFF
TRBJ2-3 | once | NA | TRBV6-1 | TGTGCCAGCAGTGGGGGCTTTGGGGTAAGCACAGATACGCAGTATTTT | CASSGGFGVSTDTQYF
TRBJ2-3 | NA | TRBD1 | TRBV6-4 | TGTGCCAGCAGCTGGTCCTACAGGGGTAGTCCAGATACGCAGTATTTT | CASSWSYRGSPDTQYF
TRBJ2-7 | NA | NA | TRBV29-1 | TGCAGCGTGGGGGCGGGCTCCTACGAGCAGTACTTC | CSVGAGSYEQYF
TRBJ2-5 | NA | NA | TRBV5-1 | TGCGCCAGCAGCCGAAGTGGTGGGCAGGTGAAAGAGACCCAGTACTTC | CASSRSGGQVKETQYF
TRBJ1-2 | few | NA | TRBV5-1 | TGCGCCAGCAGCTTGGACGGGGATTCGGGATCGGGCTACACCTTC | CASSLDGDSGSGYTF
TRBJ2-1 | few | NA | TRBV9 | TGTGCCAGCAGCGTAGCGAGAACCTCTGTAAATGAGCAGTTCTTC | CASSVARTSVNEQFF
TRBJ2-1 | NA | TRBD2 | TRBV19 | TGTGCCAGTAGTATAAAGGCTAGCGGGGGGTACTCTCGGCAGCACAATGAGCAGTTCTTC | CASSIKASGGYSRQHNEQFF
TRBJ2-4 | NA | TRBD1 | TRBV5-4 | TGTGCCAGCAGCAGTACAGGGGTCAAAAACATTCAGTACTTC | CASSSTGVKNIQYF
TRBJ2-3 | once | TRBD1 | TRBV19 | TGTGCCAGTAGTACTACAGGGGGCAGGAGTACAGATACGCAGTATTTT | CASSTTGGRSTDTQYF
TRBJ1-4 | NA | TRBD1 | TRBV7-2 | TGTGCCAGCAGCTTAGCGGGACAGGGGTATGAAAAACTGTTTTTT | CASSLAGQGYEKLFF
TRBJ2-5 | NA | NA | TRBV5-1 | TGCGCCAGCAGCTTGGCCTTGGGGGCTCTTGGAGAGACCCAGTACTTC | CASSLALGALGETQYF
TRBJ2-1 | once | TRBD2 | TRBV19 | TGTGCCAGTAGTATTTCTGCTAGCGGGCCGTACAATGAGCAGTTCTTC | CASSISASGPYNEQFF